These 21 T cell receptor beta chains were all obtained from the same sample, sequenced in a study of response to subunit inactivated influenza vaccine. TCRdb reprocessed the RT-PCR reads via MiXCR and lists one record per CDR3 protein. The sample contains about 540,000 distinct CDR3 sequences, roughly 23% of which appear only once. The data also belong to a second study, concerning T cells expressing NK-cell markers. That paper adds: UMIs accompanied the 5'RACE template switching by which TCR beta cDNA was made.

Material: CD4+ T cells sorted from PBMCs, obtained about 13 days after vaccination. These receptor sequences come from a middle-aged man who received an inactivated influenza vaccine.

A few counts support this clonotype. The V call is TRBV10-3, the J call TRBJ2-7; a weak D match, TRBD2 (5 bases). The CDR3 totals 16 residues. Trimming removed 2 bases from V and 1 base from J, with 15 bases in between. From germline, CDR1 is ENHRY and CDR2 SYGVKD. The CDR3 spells CAISEMFGGQSYEQYF. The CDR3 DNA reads TGTGCCATCAGTGAGATGTTCGGCGGGCAGTCCTACGAGCAGTACTTC.

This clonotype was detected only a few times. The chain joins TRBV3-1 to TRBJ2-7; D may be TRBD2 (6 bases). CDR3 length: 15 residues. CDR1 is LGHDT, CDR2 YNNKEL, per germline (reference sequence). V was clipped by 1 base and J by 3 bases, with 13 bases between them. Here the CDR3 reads CASSQGGGKNYEQYF. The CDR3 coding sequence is TGTGCCAGCAGCCAAGGGGGCGGGAAGAACTACGAGCAGTACTTC.

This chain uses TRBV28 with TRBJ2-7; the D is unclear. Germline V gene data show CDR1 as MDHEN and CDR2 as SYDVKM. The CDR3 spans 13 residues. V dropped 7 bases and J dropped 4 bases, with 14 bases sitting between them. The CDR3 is CASTLSETYEQYF. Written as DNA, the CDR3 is TGTGCCAGCACCCTTTCCGAGACTTACGAGCAGTACTTC.

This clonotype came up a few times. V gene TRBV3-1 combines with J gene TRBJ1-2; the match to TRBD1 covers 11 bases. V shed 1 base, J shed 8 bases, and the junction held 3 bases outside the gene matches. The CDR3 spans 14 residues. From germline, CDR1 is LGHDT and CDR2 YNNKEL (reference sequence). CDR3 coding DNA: TGTGCCAGCAGCCAAGGGACAGGGGGCGCGGGCTACACCTTC. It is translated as CASSQGTGGAGYTF. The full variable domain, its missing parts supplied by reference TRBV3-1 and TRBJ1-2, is DTAVSQTPKYLVTQMGNDKSIKCEQNLGHDTMYWYKQDSKKFLKIMFSYNNKELIINETVPNRFSPKSPDKAHLNLHINSLELGDSAVYFCASSQGTGGAGYTFGSGTRLTVV.

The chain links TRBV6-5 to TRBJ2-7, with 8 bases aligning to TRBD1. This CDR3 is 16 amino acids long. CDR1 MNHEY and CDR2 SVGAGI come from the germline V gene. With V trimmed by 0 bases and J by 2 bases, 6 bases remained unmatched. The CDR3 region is CASSYSRTGKPYEQYF. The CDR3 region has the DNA TGTGCCAGCAGTTACTCGAGGACAGGGAAGCCCTACGAGCAGTACTTC.

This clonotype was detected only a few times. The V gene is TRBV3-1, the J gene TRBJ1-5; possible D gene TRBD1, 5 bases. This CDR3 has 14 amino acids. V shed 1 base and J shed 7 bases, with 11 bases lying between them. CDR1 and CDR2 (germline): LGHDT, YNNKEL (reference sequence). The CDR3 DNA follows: TGTGCCAGCAGCCAAGGACAGAAGGTCCAGCCCCAGCATTTT. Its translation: CASSQGQKVQPQHF. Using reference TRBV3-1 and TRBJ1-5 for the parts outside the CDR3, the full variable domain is DTAVSQTPKYLVTQMGNDKSIKCEQNLGHDTMYWYKQDSKKFLKIMFSYNNKELIINETVPNRFSPKSPDKAHLNLHINSLELGDSAVYFCASSQGQKVQPQHFGDGTRLSIL.

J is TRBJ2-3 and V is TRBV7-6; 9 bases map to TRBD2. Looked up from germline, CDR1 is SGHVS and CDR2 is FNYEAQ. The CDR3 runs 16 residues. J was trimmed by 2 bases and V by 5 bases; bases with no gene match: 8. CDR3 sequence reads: CASSVKGGRATDTQYF. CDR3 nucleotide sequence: TGTGCCAGCAGCGTCAAAGGCGGGAGGGCCACAGATACGCAGTATTTT.

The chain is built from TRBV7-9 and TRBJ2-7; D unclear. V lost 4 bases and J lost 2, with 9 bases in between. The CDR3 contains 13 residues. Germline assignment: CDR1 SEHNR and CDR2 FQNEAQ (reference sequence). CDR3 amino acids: CASSSTLTYEQYF. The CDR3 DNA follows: TGTGCCAGCAGCTCCACCTTGACCTACGAGCAGTACTTC.

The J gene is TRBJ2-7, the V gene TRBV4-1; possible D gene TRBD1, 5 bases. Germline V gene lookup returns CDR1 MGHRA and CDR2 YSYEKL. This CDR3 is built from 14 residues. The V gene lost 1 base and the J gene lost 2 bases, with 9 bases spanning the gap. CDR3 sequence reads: CASSQGTIAYEQYF. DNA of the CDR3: TGCGCCAGCAGCCAAGGGACAATTGCCTACGAGCAGTACTTC.

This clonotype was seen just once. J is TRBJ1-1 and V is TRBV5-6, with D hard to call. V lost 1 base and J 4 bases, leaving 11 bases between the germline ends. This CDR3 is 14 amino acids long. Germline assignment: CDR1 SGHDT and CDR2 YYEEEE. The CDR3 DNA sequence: TGTGCCAGCAGCTTGCTGGGGTCGAGCACTGAAGCTTTCTTT. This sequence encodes CASSLLGSSTEAFF. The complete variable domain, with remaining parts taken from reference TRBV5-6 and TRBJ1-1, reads DAGVTQSPTHLIKTRGQQVTLRCSPKSGHDTVSWYQQALGQGPQFIFQYYEEEERQRGNFPDRFSGHQFPNYSSELNVNALLLGDSALYLCASSLLGSSTEAFFGQGTRLTVV.

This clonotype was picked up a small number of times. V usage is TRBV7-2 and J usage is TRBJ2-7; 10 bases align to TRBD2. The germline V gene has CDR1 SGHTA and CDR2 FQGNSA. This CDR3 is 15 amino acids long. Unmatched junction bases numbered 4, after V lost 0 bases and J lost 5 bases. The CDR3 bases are TGTGCCAGCAGCTTAGCGGCTAGCGGGAGTAACGAGCAGTACTTC. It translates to CASSLAASGSNEQYF.

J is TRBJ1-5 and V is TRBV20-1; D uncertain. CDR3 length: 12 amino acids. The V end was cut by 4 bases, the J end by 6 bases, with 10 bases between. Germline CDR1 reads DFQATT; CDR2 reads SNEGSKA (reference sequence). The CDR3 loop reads CSANDPTQPQHF. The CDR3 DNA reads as TGCAGTGCTAACGATCCCACTCAGCCCCAGCATTTT.

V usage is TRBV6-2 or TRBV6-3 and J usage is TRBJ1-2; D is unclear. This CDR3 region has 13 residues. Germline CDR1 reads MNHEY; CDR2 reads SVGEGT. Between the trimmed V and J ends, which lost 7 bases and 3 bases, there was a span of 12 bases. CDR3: CASTDGWDYGYTF. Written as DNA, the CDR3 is TGTGCCAGCACCGACGGATGGGACTATGGCTACACCTTC.

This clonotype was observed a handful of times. DNA of the CDR3: TGTGCCAGCAGGCGGGACAGCACAGATACGCAGTATTTT. It specifies CASRRDSTDTQYF. The gene calls are TRBV7-2 and TRBJ2-3; perhaps TRBD2 as D (6 bases). CDR1 is SGHTA, CDR2 FQGNSA, per germline. Trimming shortened V by 6 bases and J by 0 bases, and 7 bases separated the two germline ends. The CDR3 runs to 13 residues.

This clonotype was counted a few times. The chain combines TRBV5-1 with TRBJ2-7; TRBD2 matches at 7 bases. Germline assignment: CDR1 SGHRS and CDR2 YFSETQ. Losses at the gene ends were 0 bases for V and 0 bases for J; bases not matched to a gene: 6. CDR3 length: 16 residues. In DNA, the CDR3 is TGCGCCAGCAGCTTGGAAGCGGGACGGAGCTCCTACGAGCAGTACTTC. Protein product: CASSLEAGRSSYEQYF.

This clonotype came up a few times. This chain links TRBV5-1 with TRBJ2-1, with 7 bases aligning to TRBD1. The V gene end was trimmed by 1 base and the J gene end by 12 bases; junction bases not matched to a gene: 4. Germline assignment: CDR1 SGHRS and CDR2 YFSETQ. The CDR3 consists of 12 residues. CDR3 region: CASSLTGDTQFF. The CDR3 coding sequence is TGCGCCAGCAGCTTGACAGGGGATACGCAGTTCTTC.

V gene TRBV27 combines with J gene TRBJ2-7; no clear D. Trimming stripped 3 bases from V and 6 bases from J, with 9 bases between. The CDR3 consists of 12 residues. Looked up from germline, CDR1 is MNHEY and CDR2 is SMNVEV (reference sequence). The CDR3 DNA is TGTGCCAGCAGTTTTTCGGGTTCCGAGCAGTACTTC. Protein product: CASSFSGSEQYF.

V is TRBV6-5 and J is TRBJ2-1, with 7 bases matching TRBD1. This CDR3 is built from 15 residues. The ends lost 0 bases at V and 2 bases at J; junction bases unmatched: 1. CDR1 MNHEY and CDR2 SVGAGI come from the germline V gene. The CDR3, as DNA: TGTGCCAGCAGTTACTCGGGACAGCCCTACAATGAGCAGTTCTTC. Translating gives CASSYSGQPYNEQFF.

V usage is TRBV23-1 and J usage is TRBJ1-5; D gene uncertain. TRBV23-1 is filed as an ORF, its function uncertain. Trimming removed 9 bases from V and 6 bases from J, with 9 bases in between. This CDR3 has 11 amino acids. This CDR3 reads CARAGGQPQHF. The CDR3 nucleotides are TGCGCCAGAGCGGGAGGTCAGCCCCAGCATTTT.

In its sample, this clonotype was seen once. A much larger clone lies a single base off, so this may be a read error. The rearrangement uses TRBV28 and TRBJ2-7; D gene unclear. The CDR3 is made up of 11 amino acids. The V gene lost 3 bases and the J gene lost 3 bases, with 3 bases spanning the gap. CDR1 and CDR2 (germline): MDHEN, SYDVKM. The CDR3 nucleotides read TGTGCCAGCAGTTTTGTCTACGAGCAGTACTTC. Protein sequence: CASSFVYEQYF.

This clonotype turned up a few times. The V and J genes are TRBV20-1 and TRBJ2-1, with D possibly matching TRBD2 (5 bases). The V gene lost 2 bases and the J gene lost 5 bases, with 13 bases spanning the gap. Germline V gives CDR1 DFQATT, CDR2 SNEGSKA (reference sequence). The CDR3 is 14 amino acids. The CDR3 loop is CSARHRELDNEQFF. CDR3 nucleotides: TGCAGTGCTAGACACCGAGAACTAGACAATGAGCAGTTCTTC.